The present TCR beta chain was sequenced within a study of cytomegalovirus exposure and HLA in healthy donors. Vbeta (60) and Jbeta (13) primers were used in the PCR. Original handling: It was a later analysis that counted 79 million or so unique TCR beta chains, of which roughly 10 million were shared. TCRdb's copy holds only in-frame clones and misses some; the assay was immunoSEQ multiplex PCR. From that table come the V and J calls and clone size; the DNA was used to work out D and trimming. This specimen shows approximately 46,000 clones; the ten leading clones hold more than 8%. Germline values: CDR1 SEHNR, CDR2 FQNEAQ (reference sequence). V lost 6 bases and J lost 5, with 16 bases in between. This CDR3 comprises 14 residues. Broader study findings: Most TCRs appeared rarely, but some public TCRs recurred in many donors. With later analysis, a missense DCLRE1C variant became linked to TCR beta V- and J-gene trimming.

Comment on this clone: Its antigen is still unknown.

The receptor was derived from a male donor in good health and CMV-seronegative. The chain couples TRBV7-9 to TRBJ1-1; D gene unclear. What was sequenced was PBMCs. Written as DNA, the CDR3 is TGTGCCAGCAGACCCGGTCTCCGAAAGACTGAAGCTTTCTTT. This encodes CASRPGLRKTEAFF.